This TCR beta chain originates from a study of CD8 T cells in Susac syndrome. Worth noting for this clonotype: Its antigen is unidentified.

Study-level results: The study recognized that its TCR sequencing and HLA analysis covered a relatively small number of individuals.

Germline CDR1 is DFQATT and CDR2 is SNEGSKA (reference sequence). CDR3 length: 16 residues. The J segment lost 2 bases and the V segment lost 0 bases, leaving 6 bases of the junction unmatched. Random hexamers served to reverse transcribe roughly 0.45 to 1 ug RNA. Across 54 Vbeta and 13 Jbeta, immunoSEQ multiplex PCR amplified TCR beta CDR3. TCRdb used MiXCR to reprocess the immunoSEQ multiplex PCR reads, holding one entry per CDR3 protein. Of some 90,000 distinct CDR3 sequences in the sample, over 85% were seen once. TCR beta sequences were obtained from blood CD8+ and CD4+ T cells. TEMRA cells were FACS-enriched, and CD8+ and CD4+ T cells were isolated negatively.

Sequences were obtained from CD8+ T cells from PBMCs. The receptor was derived from a human donor in good health. V is TRBV20-1 and J is TRBJ2-1; TRBD2 agrees at 8 bases. CDR3 DNA: TGCAGTGCTAGAGATCACGGCGGGGGGACCTACAATGAGCAGTTCTTC. Translating gives CSARDHGGGTYNEQFF.